Listed here are 32 T cell receptor beta chains from one sample, sequenced in a study of T cells expressing NK-cell markers. TCRdb reprocessed the 5' RACE reads; each CDR3 protein has one entry and no DNA is given. This sample lists more than 400,000 distinct CDR3 sequences; its ten largest clones have roughly 8%. The sequenced material came from blood T cells: a sorted CD56 or NKG2C T cell subset, CD4+ or CD8+ T cells, or bulk PBMC T cells (not recorded which). These receptors were taken from a woman aged 18-70 years in good health.

The chain's CDR3 is CSVEGQGDNEQFF. The chain links TRBV29-1 to TRBJ2-1; lacking DNA, the TRBD1 call made by TCRdb goes unchecked. The CDR3 is 13 amino acids. Germline assignment: CDR1 SQVTM and CDR2 ANQGSEA.

The V call is TRBV29-1, the J call TRBJ2-7. The CDR3 extends over 12 amino acids. Germline V gene lookup returns CDR1 SQVTM and CDR2 ANQGSEA. This chain's CDR3 is CSVEEGSYEQYF.

The rearrangement joins TRBV18 to TRBJ2-5. CDR1 is KGHSH and CDR2 is LQKENI in the germline V gene. The CDR3 spans 12 residues. The CDR3 loop is CASSAAQETQYF.

The chain carries TRBV27 and TRBJ1-1; TCRdb returns TRBD1, unconfirmable since there is no DNA. The CDR3 covers 14 residues. CDR1 is MNHEY, CDR2 SMNVEV, per germline (reference sequence). The chain's CDR3 is CASRPLTGVTEAFF.

V gene TRBV4-1 combines with J gene TRBJ2-1; the D gene TCRdb calls, TRBD1, cannot be checked with no DNA. Germline CDR1 is MGHRA and CDR2 is YSYEKL. CDR3 length equals 18 residues. The CDR3 region is CASSQLLQGRTIYNEQFF.

CDR3: CATSRAGTTNYGYTF. The chain links TRBV15 to TRBJ1-2. Germline V CDR1 and CDR2: LNHNV, YYDKDF (reference sequence). CDR3 length: 15 residues.

The rearrangement links TRBV10-3 to TRBJ1-1. Germline assignment: CDR1 ENHRY and CDR2 SYGVKD. The CDR3 consists of 14 residues. This CDR3 reads CAISPREVRTEAFF.

The genes are TRBV10-3 and TRBJ2-1; without DNA, the TCRdb call of TRBD1 cannot be checked. The CDR3 is 14 residues long. The germline CDR1 and CDR2 sequences are ENHRY and SYGVKD. CDR3 in amino acids: CAISVGATGREQFF.

V gene TRBV4-3 combines with J gene TRBJ2-3; TCRdb names TRBD2, which stays unverified in the absence of DNA. The V gene's germline CDR1 is LGHNA and CDR2 YSLEER. The CDR3 runs 17 residues. The chain's CDR3 is CASSQGLAGGLGDTQYF.

The chain has TRBV18 and TRBJ1-5. CDR3 length: 13 residues. From germline, CDR1 is KGHSH and CDR2 LQKENI. This CDR3 is CASSPDQNQPQHF.

The chain is built from TRBV28 and TRBJ1-4; TCRdb designates TRBD1, a call that cannot be tested without DNA. The CDR3 covers 14 residues. Germline CDR1 reads MDHEN; CDR2 reads SYDVKM. This CDR3 reads CASSYFSGNEKLFF.

The J gene is TRBJ2-3, the V gene TRBV9; TCRdb's assignment of TRBD2 cannot be checked, as there is no DNA. The CDR3 spans 16 residues. Germline V gene data show CDR1 as SGDLS and CDR2 as YYNGEE. CDR3 residues: CASSVGGPEITDTQYF.

CDR3: CASRPGTVSNQPQHF. The chain has TRBV6-2 or TRBV6-3 and TRBJ1-5; the D call from TCRdb, TRBD1, cannot be confirmed without DNA. CDR1 MNHEY and CDR2 SVGEGT come from the germline V gene. This CDR3 is built from 15 residues.

J is TRBJ2-5 and V is TRBV7-2. Looked up from germline, CDR1 is SGHTA and CDR2 is FQGNSA. The CDR3 totals 12 residues. The CDR3 spells CASSLVRETQYF.

The chain couples TRBV20-1 to TRBJ1-6; the TCRdb call, TRBD1, lacks DNA for checking. Germline V lookup: CDR1 DFQATT, CDR2 SNEGSKA (reference sequence). The CDR3 extends over 16 amino acids. CDR3 amino acids: CSALERGQGLNSPLHF.

Here the CDR3 reads CASSLVGGLQPQHF. J is TRBJ1-5 and V is TRBV5-5; without DNA, the TCRdb call of TRBD1 cannot be checked. Germline V CDR1 and CDR2: SGHKS, YYEKEE (reference sequence). CDR3 length equals 14 residues.

The genes are TRBV6-5 and TRBJ2-5; TCRdb indicates TRBD2, and absent DNA this call remains unverified. The germline V gene has CDR1 MNHEY and CDR2 SVGAGI. This CDR3 is built from 14 residues. The CDR3 sequence: CASSYGLAQETQYF.

The chain has TRBV7-3 and TRBJ1-1. Germline assignment: CDR1 SGHTA and CDR2 FQGTGA. The CDR3 runs 14 residues. CDR3 sequence: CASSSAGPHTEAFF.

The V gene is TRBV12-3 or TRBV12-4, the J gene TRBJ2-2; as DNA is missing, the TRBD1 call by TCRdb cannot be tested. The CDR3 loop spans 16 amino acids. The CDR3 sequence is CASSLIRGGWTGELFF.

The CDR3 loop reads CASSFRQNTGELFF. The V and J genes are TRBV12-3 or TRBV12-4 and TRBJ2-2. The CDR3 contains 14 residues.

J is TRBJ2-5 and V is TRBV20-1; TCRdb lists TRBD2, though no DNA is available to test this call. CDR1 is DFQATT and CDR2 is SNEGSKA in the germline V gene (reference sequence). The CDR3 loop spans 15 amino acids. The CDR3 loop reads CSARDGLAIQETQYF.

This chain links TRBV5-1 with TRBJ2-3. The length of the CDR3 is 11 residues. Germline loops: CDR1 SGHRS, CDR2 YFSETQ. This CDR3 is CASSVTDTQYF.

The CDR3 sequence: CAWSESGQGGHQPQHF. This sequence joins TRBV30 and TRBJ1-5; there is no DNA to check the TCRdb D call of TRBD1. The CDR3 is 16 amino acids. Germline V gene data show CDR1 as GTSNPN and CDR2 as SVGIG (reference sequence).

This CDR3 reads CATSDGYDTGELFF. V gene TRBV24-1 combines with J gene TRBJ2-2. The germline gives CDR1 KGHDR, CDR2 SFDVKD. This CDR3 has 14 residues.

The chain employs TRBV4-3 and TRBJ2-3; with no DNA, the TCRdb D assignment of TRBD2 cannot be verified. Germline assignment: CDR1 LGHNA and CDR2 YSLEER. CDR3 length: 17 residues. The CDR3: CASSQDWGLAGADTQYF.

This chain links TRBV12-3 or TRBV12-4 with TRBJ1-1; the TCRdb call, TRBD1, lacks DNA for checking. CDR3 size: 14 residues. CDR3 in amino acids: CASSRGQTNTEAFF.

The V call is TRBV28, the J call TRBJ2-7; TCRdb lists TRBD1, though no DNA is available to test this call. This CDR3 is 13 amino acids long. Germline V gene data show CDR1 as MDHEN and CDR2 as SYDVKM. The CDR3 region is CASSRTLEYEQYF.

V usage is TRBV20-1 and J usage is TRBJ2-7; TCRdb reports TRBD1, a call that lacks DNA to check it against. The CDR3 length is 13 residues. From germline, CDR1 is DFQATT and CDR2 SNEGSKA (reference sequence). The CDR3 sequence: CSAPRTGGHEQYF.

This chain joins TRBV21-1 and TRBJ1-5. TRBV21-1 has pseudogene status. This CDR3 region has 16 residues. The CDR3 loop is CASSEKWGDSNQPQHF.

V usage is TRBV20-1 and J usage is TRBJ2-1; without DNA, the TCRdb call of TRBD1 cannot be checked. Germline CDR1 reads DFQATT; CDR2 reads SNEGSKA (reference sequence). This CDR3 is 11 amino acids long. The CDR3 sequence is CSAPWSVVQFF.

The rearrangement links TRBV29-1 to TRBJ2-1; TCRdb proposes TRBD2, but this gene call is untestable without DNA. Germline V gives CDR1 SQVTM, CDR2 ANQGSEA. This CDR3 is built from 14 residues. The CDR3: CSARTSGAYNEQFF.

This chain uses TRBV4-3 with TRBJ2-2; with no DNA, the TCRdb D assignment of TRBD1 cannot be verified. CDR3 size: 17 residues. Germline V gene sequence: CDR1 LGHNA, CDR2 YSLEER. This chain's CDR3 is CASSHSGGTGYTGELFF.